A single sample is the source of the 15 T cell receptor beta chains below, sequenced in a study of T cell responses to AZD1222 COVID-19 vaccine. Data came from immunoSEQ multiplex PCR; TCRdb stores just in-frame clones and leaves some out. The sample comprises 140,000 to 150,000 clones, approximately 94% of which are singletons, and 1.5% to 2% rests with the top ten. The specimen was peripheral blood, collected on day 0 of AZD1222 vaccination. These receptors came from an adult in good health.

This sequence joins TRBV6-5 and TRBJ1-2; D remains ambiguous. There are 13 residues in the CDR3. The ends were cut back, 3 bases at V and 3 bases at J, with 8 bases in the middle. Looked up from germline, CDR1 is MNHEY and CDR2 is SVGAGI. CDR3 in DNA: TGTGCCAGCAGTTATATCGGGGACTATGGCTACACCTTC. Translating gives CASSYIGDYGYTF.

J is TRBJ2-1 and V is TRBV5-3; TRBD1 agrees at 8 bases. TRBV5-3 is recorded as an ORF, its role being uncertain. This CDR3 is 21 amino acids long. Trimming took 5 bases from V and 9 from J; bases not matched to a gene: 31. The CDR3 DNA is TGTGCCAGAAGTTCCACCCCGGACAGGGAGTTGTTGCGATATAGCTTAGGTGAGCAGTTCTTC. Amino acids: CARSSTPDRELLRYSLGEQFF.

This sequence joins TRBV5-1 and TRBJ2-3; D is tentatively TRBD1 or TRBD2 (6 bases each). This CDR3 region has 15 residues. Germline V gives CDR1 SGHRS, CDR2 YFSETQ. Trimming pared 1 base from V and 9 bases from J, leaving 18 bases between. The CDR3 bases are TGCGCCAGCAGCTTGTCGGGAGCGGACAGCGGAACGCAGTATTTT. Translation gives CASSLSGADSGTQYF.

The chain couples TRBV18 to TRBJ2-1; possible D gene TRBD2, 5 bases. Germline-derived CDR1 and CDR2 are KGHSH and LQKENI. V gave up 3 bases and J gave up 7 bases, with 22 bases separating them. The CDR3 consists of 17 residues. CDR3 DNA sequence: TGTGCCAGCTCACCCGCCATGAGGGTCCCGATATCGAATGAGCAGTTCTTC. Its translation is CASSPAMRVPISNEQFF.

The chain is built from TRBV7-2 and TRBJ1-3; D is possibly TRBD1 (6 bases). Trimming stripped 1 base from V and 4 bases from J, with 11 bases between. The CDR3 sequence is 15 residues long. In germline, CDR1 is SGHTA, CDR2 FQGNSA. CDR3 nucleotides: TGTGCCAGCAGCTTAGGACAGGCCAAAGGAAACACCATATATTTT. Translating it yields CASSLGQAKGNTIYF.

This chain joins TRBV5-1 and TRBJ2-7, with 10 bases aligning to TRBD2. The ends lost 4 bases at V and 4 bases at J; junction bases unmatched: 8. Germline loops: CDR1 SGHRS, CDR2 YFSETQ. The CDR3 sequence is 15 residues long. The CDR3 here is CASSLASGRSYEQYF. The DNA for the CDR3 is TGCGCCAGCAGCCTTGCTAGCGGGAGATCTTACGAGCAGTACTTC.

V is TRBV9 and J is TRBJ1-1; D unresolved. V was trimmed by 3 bases and J by 0 bases, leaving 15 bases between them. The CDR3 extends over 16 amino acids. Looked up from germline, CDR1 is SGDLS and CDR2 is YYNGEE. CDR3 bases: TGTGCCAGCAGCGCCCAGAAAGGATCTATGAACACTGAAGCTTTCTTT. This gives the protein CASSAQKGSMNTEAFF.

About this clone itself: The identical CDR3 is also encoded by other nucleotide sequences in the sample. The genes are TRBV6-1 and TRBJ1-6; D uncertain. From germline, CDR1 is MNHNS and CDR2 SASEGT. V was trimmed by 1 base and J by 7 bases, leaving 5 bases between them. The CDR3 has 13 residues. CDR3: CASSEVGNSPLHF. The CDR3 bases are TGTGCCAGCAGTGAAGTTGGGAATTCACCCCTCCACTTT.

The V and J genes are TRBV2 and TRBJ2-5; perhaps TRBD2 as D (5 bases). Germline CDR1 SNHLY, CDR2 FYNNEI. The CDR3 loop spans 13 amino acids. The V end was cut by 5 bases, the J end by 3 bases, with 10 bases between. The CDR3 reads CASSREGKETQYF. CDR3 nucleotides: TGTGCCAGCAGTAGAGAGGGAAAAGAGACCCAGTACTTC.

The genes are TRBV19 and TRBJ1-5, with D unclear. This CDR3 has 14 residues. V lost 1 base, J lost 11 bases, and 15 bases lay in between. Germline V CDR1 and CDR2: LNHDA, SQIVND (reference sequence). The CDR3 loop is CASSIGEVDSSQHF. As DNA, the CDR3 is TGTGCCAGTAGTATAGGGGAGGTTGACTCGTCCCAGCATTTT.

The chain carries TRBV23-1 and TRBJ2-3; TRBD2 aligns across 7 bases. TRBV23-1 is noted as an ORF with a role that remains uncertain. CDR3 length equals 16 residues. The J segment lost 5 bases and the V segment lost 2 bases, leaving 10 bases of the junction unmatched. The CDR3 reads CASSQGAGRAEDTQYF. CDR3 DNA: TGCGCCAGCAGTCAAGGGGCGGGGAGGGCTGAAGATACGCAGTATTTT.

This clone was recorded only once. The chain recombines TRBV7-2 with TRBJ2-3; a possible D gene is TRBD2 (5 bases). CDR3 length: 14 residues. CDR1 is SGHTA and CDR2 is FQGNSA in the germline V gene. Trimming pared 4 bases from V and 1 base from J, leaving 9 bases between. CDR3 nucleotides: TGTGCCAGCAGCTCCGGACTGCGCACAGATACGCAGTATTTT. Translation gives CASSSGLRTDTQYF.

This sequence joins TRBV5-5 and TRBJ1-1; possible D gene TRBD1, 5 bases. Per the germline V gene, CDR1 is SGHKS and CDR2 is YYEKEE (reference sequence). V lost 0 bases and J lost 1, with 7 bases in between. The CDR3 consists of 14 residues. The CDR3 loop is CASSLGGGNTEAFF. CDR3 coding DNA: TGTGCCAGCAGCTTGGGTGGGGGGAACACTGAAGCTTTCTTT.

V is TRBV7-2 and J is TRBJ2-7, with 9 bases identical to TRBD2. Germline CDR1 reads SGHTA; CDR2 reads FQGNSA. The CDR3 covers 15 residues. Germline trimming cut 4 bases from V and 2 bases from J; bases unmatched to any gene: 6. The CDR3 reads CASSSKREATYEQYF. CDR3 coding DNA: TGTGCCAGCAGCTCTAAGCGGGAGGCGACCTACGAGCAGTACTTC.

J is TRBJ1-1 and V is TRBV9; D call uncertain. From germline, CDR1 is SGDLS and CDR2 YYNGEE. The V end lost 5 bases, the J end lost 3 bases, and 14 bases lay between the germline ends. The CDR3 is 14 amino acids. CDR3 nucleotide sequence: TGTGCCAGCAGTGCATCCGGGAAGGACACTGAAGCTTTCTTT. It codes for CASSASGKDTEAFF.